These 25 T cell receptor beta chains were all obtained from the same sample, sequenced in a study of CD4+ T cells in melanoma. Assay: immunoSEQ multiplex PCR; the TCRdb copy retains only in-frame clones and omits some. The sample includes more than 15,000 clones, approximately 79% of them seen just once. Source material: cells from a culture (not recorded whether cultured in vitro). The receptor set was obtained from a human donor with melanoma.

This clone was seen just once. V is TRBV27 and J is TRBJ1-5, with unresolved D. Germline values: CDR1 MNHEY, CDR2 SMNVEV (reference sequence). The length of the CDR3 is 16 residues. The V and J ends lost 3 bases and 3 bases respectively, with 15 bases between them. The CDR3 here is CASSFRYPTYNQPQHF. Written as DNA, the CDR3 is TGTGCCAGCAGTTTCAGGTATCCAACGTACAATCAGCCCCAGCATTTT.

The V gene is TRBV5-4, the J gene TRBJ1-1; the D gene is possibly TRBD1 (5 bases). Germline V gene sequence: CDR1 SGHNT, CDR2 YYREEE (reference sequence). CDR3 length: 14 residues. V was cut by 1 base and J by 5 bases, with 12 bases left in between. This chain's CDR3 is CASSLSSGGTEAFF. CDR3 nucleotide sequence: TGTGCCAGCAGCTTGAGCTCTGGGGGGACTGAAGCTTTCTTT.

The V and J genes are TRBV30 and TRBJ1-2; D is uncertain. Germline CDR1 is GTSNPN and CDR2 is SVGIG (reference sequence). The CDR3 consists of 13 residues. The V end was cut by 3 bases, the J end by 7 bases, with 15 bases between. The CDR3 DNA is TGTGCCTGGAGAGGACCACCGAGTGGTGGCTACACCTTC. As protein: CAWRGPPSGGYTF.

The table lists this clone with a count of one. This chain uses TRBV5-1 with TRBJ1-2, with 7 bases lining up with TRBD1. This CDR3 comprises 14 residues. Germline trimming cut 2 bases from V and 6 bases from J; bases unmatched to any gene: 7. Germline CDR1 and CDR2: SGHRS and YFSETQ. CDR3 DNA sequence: TGCGCCAGCAGCTTTGACAGGGCTGTGGATGGCTACACCTTC. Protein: CASSFDRAVDGYTF.

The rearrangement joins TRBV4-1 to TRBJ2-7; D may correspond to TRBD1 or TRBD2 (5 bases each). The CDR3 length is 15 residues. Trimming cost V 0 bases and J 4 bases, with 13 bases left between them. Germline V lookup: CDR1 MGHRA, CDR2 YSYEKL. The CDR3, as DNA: TGCGCCAGCAGCCAAGACCCGGGGCAGTTTTACGAGCAGTACTTC. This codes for CASSQDPGQFYEQYF.

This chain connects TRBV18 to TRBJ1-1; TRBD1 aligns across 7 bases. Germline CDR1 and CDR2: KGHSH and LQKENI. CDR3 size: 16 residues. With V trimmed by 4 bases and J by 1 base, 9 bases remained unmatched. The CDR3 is CASSHAATGRNTEAFF. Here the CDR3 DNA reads TGTGCCAGCTCACACGCGGCGACAGGGCGGAACACTGAAGCTTTCTTT.

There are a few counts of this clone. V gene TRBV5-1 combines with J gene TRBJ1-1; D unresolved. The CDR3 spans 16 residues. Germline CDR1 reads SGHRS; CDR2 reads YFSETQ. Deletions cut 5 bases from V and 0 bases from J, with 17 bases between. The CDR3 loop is CASSLSPGSMNTEAFF. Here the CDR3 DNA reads TGCGCCAGCAGTTTAAGTCCGGGGAGCATGAACACTGAAGCTTTCTTT.

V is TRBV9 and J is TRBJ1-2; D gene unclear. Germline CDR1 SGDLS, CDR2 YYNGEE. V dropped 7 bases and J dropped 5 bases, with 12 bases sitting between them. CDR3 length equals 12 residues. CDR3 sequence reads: CASQSDQYGYTF. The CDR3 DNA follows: TGTGCCAGCCAATCGGATCAGTATGGCTACACCTTC. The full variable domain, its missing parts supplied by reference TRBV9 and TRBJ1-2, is DSGVTQTPKHLITATGQRVTLRCSPRSGDLSVYWYQQSLDQGLQFLIQYYNGEERAKGNILERFSAQQFPDLHSELNLSSLELGDSALYFCASQSDQYGYTFGSGTRLTVV.

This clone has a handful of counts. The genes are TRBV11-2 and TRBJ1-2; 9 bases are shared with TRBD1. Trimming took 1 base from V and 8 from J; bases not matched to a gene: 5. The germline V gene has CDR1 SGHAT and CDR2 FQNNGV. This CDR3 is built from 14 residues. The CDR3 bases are TGTGCCAGCAGCTTAGTGGACAGGGGCTTCGGCTACACCTTC. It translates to CASSLVDRGFGYTF.

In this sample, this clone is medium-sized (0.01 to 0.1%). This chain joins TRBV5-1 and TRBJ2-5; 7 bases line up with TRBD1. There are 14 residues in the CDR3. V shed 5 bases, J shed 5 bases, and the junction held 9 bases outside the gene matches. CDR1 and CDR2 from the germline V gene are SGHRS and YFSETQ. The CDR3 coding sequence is TGCGCCAGCAGGCAAGGGGGCCCCAGGGAGACCCAGTACTTC. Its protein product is CASRQGGPRETQYF.

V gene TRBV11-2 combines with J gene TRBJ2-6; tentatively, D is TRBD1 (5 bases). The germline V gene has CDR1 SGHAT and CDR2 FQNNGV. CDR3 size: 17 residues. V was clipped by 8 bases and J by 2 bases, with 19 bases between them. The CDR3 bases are TGTGCCAGCGCGACAGTCTCCGGCTCACCTGGGGCCAACGTCCTGACTTTC. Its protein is CASATVSGSPGANVLTF.

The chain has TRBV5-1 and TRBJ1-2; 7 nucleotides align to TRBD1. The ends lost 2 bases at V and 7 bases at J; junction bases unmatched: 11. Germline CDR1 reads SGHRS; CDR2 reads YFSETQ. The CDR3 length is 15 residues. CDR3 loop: CASSFQGRGKFGYTF. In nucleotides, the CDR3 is TGCGCCAGCAGCTTTCAGGGCAGGGGGAAGTTTGGCTACACCTTC.

CDR3 nucleotide sequence: TGCAGTGCTACCGGTGGGTACGAGCAGTACTTC. Its translation is CSATGGYEQYF. The chain employs TRBV20-1 and TRBJ2-7, with no clear D. Germline V lookup: CDR1 DFQATT, CDR2 SNEGSKA (reference sequence). With 4 bases removed from V and 4 bases from J, the gap between germline ends came to 8 bases. The CDR3 consists of 11 residues.

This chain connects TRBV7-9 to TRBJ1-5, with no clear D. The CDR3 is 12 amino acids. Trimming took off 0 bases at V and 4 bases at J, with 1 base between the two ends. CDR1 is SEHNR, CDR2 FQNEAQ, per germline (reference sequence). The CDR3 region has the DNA TGTGCCAGCAGCTTAGCAAATCAGCCCCAGCATTTT. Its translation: CASSLANQPQHF.

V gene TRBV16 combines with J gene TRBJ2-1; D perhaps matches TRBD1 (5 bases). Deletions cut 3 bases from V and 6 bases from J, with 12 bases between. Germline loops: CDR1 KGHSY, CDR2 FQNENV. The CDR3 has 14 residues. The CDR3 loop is CASSHLTALNEQFF. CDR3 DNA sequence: TGTGCCAGCAGCCACTTGACAGCGCTCAATGAGCAGTTCTTC.

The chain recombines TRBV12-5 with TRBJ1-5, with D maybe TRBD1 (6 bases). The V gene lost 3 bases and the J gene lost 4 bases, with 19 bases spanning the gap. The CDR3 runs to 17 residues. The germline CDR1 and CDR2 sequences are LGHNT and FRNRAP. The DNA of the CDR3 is TGTGCTAGTGGTTTTGGGGGCTGGCCGGAAGGAAATCAGCCCCAGCATTTT. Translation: CASGFGGWPEGNQPQHF.

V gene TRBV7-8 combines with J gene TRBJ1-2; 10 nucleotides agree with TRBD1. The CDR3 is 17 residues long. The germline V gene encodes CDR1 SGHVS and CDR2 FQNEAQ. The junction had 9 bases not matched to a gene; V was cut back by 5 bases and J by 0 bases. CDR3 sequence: CASSERTGGSPNYGYTF. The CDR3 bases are TGTGCCAGCAGCGAGAGGACAGGGGGGTCCCCTAACTATGGCTACACCTTC.

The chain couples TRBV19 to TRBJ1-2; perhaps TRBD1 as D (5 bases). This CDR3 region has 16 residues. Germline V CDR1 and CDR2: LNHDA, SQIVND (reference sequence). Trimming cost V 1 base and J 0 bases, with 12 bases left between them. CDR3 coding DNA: TGTGCCAGTAGTATAGCCTACAGGCGGACTAACTATGGCTACACCTTC. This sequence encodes CASSIAYRRTNYGYTF.

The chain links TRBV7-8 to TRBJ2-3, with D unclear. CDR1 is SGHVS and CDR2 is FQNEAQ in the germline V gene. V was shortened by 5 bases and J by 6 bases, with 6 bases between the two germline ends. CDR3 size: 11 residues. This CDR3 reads CASSMGDTQYF. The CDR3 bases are TGTGCCAGCAGCATGGGGGATACGCAGTATTTT.

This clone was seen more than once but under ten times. Here the CDR3 reads CASSPLGTGPSNEQFF. In nucleotides, the CDR3 is TGTGCCAGCAGCCCCTTAGGGACGGGGCCCTCGAATGAGCAGTTCTTC. The chain couples TRBV4-2 to TRBJ2-1; D is perhaps TRBD1 or TRBD2 (5 bases each). V was clipped by 4 bases and J by 7 bases, with 20 bases between them. Germline V CDR1 and CDR2: LGHNA, YNFKEQ. CDR3 length: 16 amino acids.

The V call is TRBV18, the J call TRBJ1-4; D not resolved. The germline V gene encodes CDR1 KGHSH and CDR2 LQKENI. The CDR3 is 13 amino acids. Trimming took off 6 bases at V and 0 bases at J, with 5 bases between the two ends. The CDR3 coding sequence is TGTGCCAGCTCCCGGGCAACTAATGAAAAACTGTTTTTT. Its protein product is CASSRATNEKLFF. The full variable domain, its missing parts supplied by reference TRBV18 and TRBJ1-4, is NAGVMQNPRHLVRRRGQEARLRCSPMKGHSHVYWYRQLPEEGLKFMVYLQKENIIDESGMPKERFSAEFPKEGPSILRIQQVVRGDSAAYFCASSRATNEKLFFGSGTQLSVL.

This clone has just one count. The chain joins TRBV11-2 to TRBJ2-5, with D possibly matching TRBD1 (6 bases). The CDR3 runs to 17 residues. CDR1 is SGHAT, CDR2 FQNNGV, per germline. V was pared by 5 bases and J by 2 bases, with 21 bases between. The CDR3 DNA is TGTGCCAGCAGCCGCACTCCCAGGGGCCAGGCGCAAGAGACCCAGTACTTC. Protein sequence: CASSRTPRGQAQETQYF.

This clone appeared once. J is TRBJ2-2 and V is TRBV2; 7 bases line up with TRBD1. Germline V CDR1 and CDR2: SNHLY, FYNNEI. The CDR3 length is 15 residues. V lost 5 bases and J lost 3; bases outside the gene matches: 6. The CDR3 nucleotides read TGTGCCAGCAGTCTACAGGGGTTGGACACCGGGGAGCTGTTTTTT. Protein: CASSLQGLDTGELFF.

CDR3: CSVQGAAGYTF. CDR3 nucleotides: TGCAGCGTTCAGGGGGCCGCTGGCTACACCTTC. V is TRBV29-1 and J is TRBJ1-2; 8 bases agree with TRBD1. The CDR3 contains 11 residues. Trimming removed 5 bases from V and 7 bases from J; junction bases left unmatched: 3. Germline CDR1 reads SQVTM; CDR2 reads ANQGSEA.

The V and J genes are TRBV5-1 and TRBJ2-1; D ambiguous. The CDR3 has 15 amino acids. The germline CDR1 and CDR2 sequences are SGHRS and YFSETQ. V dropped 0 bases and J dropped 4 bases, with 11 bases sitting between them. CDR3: CASSLAKTIYNEQFF. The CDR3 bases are TGCGCCAGCAGCTTGGCGAAGACAATTTACAATGAGCAGTTCTTC.